Below, one T cell receptor (beta chain) is given with its context. The sample belongs to a study of blood T cells in healthy people across ages. Each sample gave at least 6.5 million isolated PBMCs. V was trimmed by 6 bases and J by 7 bases, leaving 14 bases between them. In germline, CDR1 is MNHEY, CDR2 SMNVEV (reference sequence). The CDR3 is 13 amino acids. Primers used in a second PCR of roughly 7 to 12 cycles were a sample-barcoded 5' primer and a J-beta primer mix. The template-switch adaptor was a 5' adaptor with 12 random nucleotides. It tagged each cDNA molecule. MiXCR, run by TCRdb on the 5' RACE reads, gives a single entry per CDR3 protein. The data show about 620,000 distinct CDR3 sequences, with 20% to 25% seen just once and roughly 3.7% held by the top ten.

The sequence was obtained from a man in his sixties or seventies in good health. J is TRBJ2-3 and V is TRBV27; D not resolved. The sequencing sample was made of blood. In nucleotides, the CDR3 is TGTGCCAGCAGGGGCCCCGCACAGAATACGCAGTATTTT. It yields the protein CASRGPAQNTQYF.